Sequencing of this T cell receptor beta chain was carried out in a study of T-cell reconstitution after alpha-beta-depleted transplantation in children. Unique molecular identifiers were incorporated during preparation of the TCRbeta library. TCRdb re-derived calls from the PCR reads in MiXCR, one entry per CDR3 protein. The profile shows about 440,000 distinct CDR3 sequences, around two fifths of them singletons. The receptor's source is a girl aged 2 to 9 with aplastic anemia, due to receive a stem cell transplant. The starting material was PBMCs, obtained before TCRalphabeta/CD19-depleted stem cell transplant.

The CDR3 sequence is CASSQDRGRNSYNEQFF. CDR3 in DNA: TGTGCCAGCAGCCAGGACAGGGGCCGAAACTCCTACAATGAGCAGTTCTTC. The chain is built from TRBV3-1 and TRBJ2-1; TRBD1 matches 9 bases. This CDR3 spans 17 amino acids. With 3 bases clipped from V and 0 bases from J, the junction kept 6 bases outside the gene matches. Germline-derived CDR1 and CDR2 are LGHDT and YNNKEL (reference sequence).